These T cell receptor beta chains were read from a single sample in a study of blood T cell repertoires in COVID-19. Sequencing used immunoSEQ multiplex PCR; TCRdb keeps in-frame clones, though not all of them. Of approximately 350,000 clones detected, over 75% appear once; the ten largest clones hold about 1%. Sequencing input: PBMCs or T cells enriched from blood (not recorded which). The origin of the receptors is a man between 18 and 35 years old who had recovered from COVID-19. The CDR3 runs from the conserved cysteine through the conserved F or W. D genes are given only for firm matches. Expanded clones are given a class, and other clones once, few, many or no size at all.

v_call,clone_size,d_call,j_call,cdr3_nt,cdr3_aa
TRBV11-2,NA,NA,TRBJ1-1,TGTGCCAGCAGCGTCAGGGAGGACACTGAAGCTTTCTTT,CASSVREDTEAFF
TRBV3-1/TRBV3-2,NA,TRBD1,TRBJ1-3,TGTGCCAGCACCCAAGGGACAGGTCCTGGAAACACCATATATTTT,CASTQGTGPGNTIYF
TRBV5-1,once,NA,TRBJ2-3,TGCGCCAGCACCCGCCAACTCACAGATACGCAGTATTTT,CASTRQLTDTQYF
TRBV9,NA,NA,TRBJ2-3,TGTGCCAGCACCAACACAGATACGCAGTATTTT,CASTNTDTQYF
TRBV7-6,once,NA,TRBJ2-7,TGTGCCAGCAGCTTAGCGTCGGACACATTCTACGAGCAGTACTTC,CASSLASDTFYEQYF
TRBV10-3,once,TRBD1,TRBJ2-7,TGTGCCATCAGTGATGGGCAGGGGGATGGTGAGCAGTACTTC,CAISDGQGDGEQYF
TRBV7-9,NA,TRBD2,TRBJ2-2,TGTGCCAGCAGCACGGGTACTAGCGGGGTTCGTGGCGGGGAGCTGTTTTTT,CASSTGTSGVRGGELFF
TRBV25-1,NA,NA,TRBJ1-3,TGTGCCAGCAGTGAACTCGACAGCAGCTCTGGAAACACCATATATTTT,CASSELDSSSGNTIYF
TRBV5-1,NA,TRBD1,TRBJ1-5,TGCGCCAGCAGCTTGGGGACAGGGTATTCAGGACAGCCCCAGCATTTT,CASSLGTGYSGQPQHF
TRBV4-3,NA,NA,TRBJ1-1,TGCGCCAGCAGCCAAGACAGACTTTTGAACACTGAAGCTTTCTTT,CASSQDRLLNTEAFF
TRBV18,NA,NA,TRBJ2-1,TGTGCCAGCTCACCTGGAGGGGGGGGGCTGTCCTACAATGAGCAGTTCTTC,CASSPGGGGLSYNEQFF
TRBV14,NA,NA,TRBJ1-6,TGTGCCAGCAGCCAAGGAGCAGGGCAGAATTCACCCCTCCACTTT,CASSQGAGQNSPLHF
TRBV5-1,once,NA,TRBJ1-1,TGCGCCAGCAAGGGGGGGTTGAACACTGAAGCTTTCTTT,CASKGGLNTEAFF
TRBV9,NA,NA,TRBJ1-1,TGTGCCAGCAGCGCTATTACCCTCTCGGGGAACACTGAAGCTTTCTTT,CASSAITLSGNTEAFF
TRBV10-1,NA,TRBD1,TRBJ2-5,TGCGCCAGTATGAACAGGGGGAGGGAGACCCAGTACTTC,CASMNRGRETQYF
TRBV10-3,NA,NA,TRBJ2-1,TGTGCCATCAGCCGATTGGGGGGAAAGCAGTTCTTC,CAISRLGGKQFF
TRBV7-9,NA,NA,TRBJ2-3,TGTGCCAGCAGCTTAGAGATGGGGGCGTCTGGCACAGATACGCAGTATTTT,CASSLEMGASGTDTQYF
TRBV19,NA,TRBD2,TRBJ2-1,TGTGCCAGTAGTATGACTAGCGTCTACAATGAGCAGTTCTTC,CASSMTSVYNEQFF
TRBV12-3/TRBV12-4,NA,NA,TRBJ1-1,TGTGCCAGCAGAAAACAGGGAAACACTGAAGCTTTCTTT,CASRKQGNTEAFF
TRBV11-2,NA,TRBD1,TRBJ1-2,TGTGCCAGCAGCTTAGATCTTGGGACAGAGTCTGGCTACACCTTC,CASSLDLGTESGYTF
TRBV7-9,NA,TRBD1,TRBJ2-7,TGTGCCAGCAGCTTAGATGCGACAGGGAAATCCTACGAGCAGTACTTC,CASSLDATGKSYEQYF
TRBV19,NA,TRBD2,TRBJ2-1,TGTGCCAGTAGTACTATAGCGGGAGGTGAATCGTACAATGAGCAGTTCTTC,CASSTIAGGESYNEQFF
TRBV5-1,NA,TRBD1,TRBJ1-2,TGCGCCAGCAGCTTTTCCGGGACAGCGTTTGGCTACACCTTC,CASSFSGTAFGYTF
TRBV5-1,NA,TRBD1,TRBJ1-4,TGCGCCAGCAGCTTGGCAGGGACAGCTAATGAAAAACTGTTTTTT,CASSLAGTANEKLFF
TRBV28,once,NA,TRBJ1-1,TGTGCCAGCAGGGACCGGGGCGGACTAACTGAAGCTTTCTTT,CASRDRGGLTEAFF
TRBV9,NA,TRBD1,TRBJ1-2,TGTGCCAGCAGTACTCCGACAGGGGGGGATGGCTACACCTTC,CASSTPTGGDGYTF
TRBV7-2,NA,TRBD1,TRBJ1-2,TGTGCCAGCAGCTTAGGGACAGGGGGTGACTATGGCTACACCTTC,CASSLGTGGDYGYTF
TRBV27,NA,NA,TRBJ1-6,TGTGCCAGCAGTTTAGTTCCCGGGAGCTCCTATAATTCACCCCTCCACTTT,CASSLVPGSSYNSPLHF
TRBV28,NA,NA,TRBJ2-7,TGTGCCAGCAGTTTATCGCGCGAGCAGTACTTC,CASSLSREQYF
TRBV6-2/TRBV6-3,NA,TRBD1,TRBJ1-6,TGTGCCAGCAGTCACCGACAGGGAGCCAATTCACCCCTCCACTTT,CASSHRQGANSPLHF
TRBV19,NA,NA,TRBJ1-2,TGTGCCAGTAGTATCGGGACTGCGAACTATGGCTACACCTTC,CASSIGTANYGYTF
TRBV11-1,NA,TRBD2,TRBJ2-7,TGTGCCAGCAGCTTCGACCCTAGCGGGCCCTACTACGAGCAGTACTTC,CASSFDPSGPYYEQYF
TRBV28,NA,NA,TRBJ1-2,TGTGCCAGCAGTTTACGGTCAGGGAATTTATGGAATGGCTACACCTTC,CASSLRSGNLWNGYTF
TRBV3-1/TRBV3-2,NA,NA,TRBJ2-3,TGTGCCAGCAGCCAAGCAGGAGGTACGCAGTATTTT,CASSQAGGTQYF
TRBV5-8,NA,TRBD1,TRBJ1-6,TGTGCCAGCAGATTCCGGGACAGGGGGGATAATTCACCCCTCCACTTT,CASRFRDRGDNSPLHF
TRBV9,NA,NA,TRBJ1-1,TGTGCCAGCGGGTCGTACCGGGAGAACACTGAAGCTTTCTTT,CASGSYRENTEAFF
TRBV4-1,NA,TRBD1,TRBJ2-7,TGCGCCAGCAGCCAAGAGGGAGACAGGGGTTACGAGCAGTACTTC,CASSQEGDRGYEQYF
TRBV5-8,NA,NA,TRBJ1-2,TGTGCCAGCAGCCTACAGGGAATTGGCTCTTATGGCTACACCTTC,CASSLQGIGSYGYTF
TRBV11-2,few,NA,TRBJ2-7,TGTGCCAGCAGCGGCGAGGCGGGACAGACCTACGAGCAGTACTTC,CASSGEAGQTYEQYF
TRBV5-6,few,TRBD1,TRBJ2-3,TGTGCCAGCAGCCTCGACAGGGGCACAGATACGCAGTATTTT,CASSLDRGTDTQYF
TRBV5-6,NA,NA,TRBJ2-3,TGTGCCAGCAGCTTGTTCTTCGGGGTCACTAGCACAGATACGCAGTATTTT,CASSLFFGVTSTDTQYF
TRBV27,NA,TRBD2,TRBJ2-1,TGTGCCAGCACCGGGTGGATTAGCGGGGGAAATGAGCAGTTCTTC,CASTGWISGGNEQFF
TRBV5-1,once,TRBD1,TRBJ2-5,TGCGCCAGCAGGGGGACAGGGGTGGAGACCCAGTACTTC,CASRGTGVETQYF
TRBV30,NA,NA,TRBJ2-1,TGTGCCTGGAGCGTATCGCTAGCGACTGCCTACAATGAGCAGTTCTTC,CAWSVSLATAYNEQFF
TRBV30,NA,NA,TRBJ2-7,TGTGCCTGGGATAAGGGGGGGTCCTCCTACGAGCAGTACTTC,CAWDKGGSSYEQYF
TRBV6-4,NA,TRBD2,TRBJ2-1,TGTGCCAGAGGGAGGGTTCAGTCCAATGAGCAGTTCTTC,CARGRVQSNEQFF
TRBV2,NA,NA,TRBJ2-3,TGTGCCAGCAGTGATAGCGGACGCACAGATACGCAGTATTTT,CASSDSGRTDTQYF